This T cell receptor (beta chain) was profiled in a study of identical twins. Overall study findings and caveats: Abundant beta clonotypes from cord blood bore fewer insertions; memory repertoires lacked this pattern.

With template switching, a universal primer site was added, and the cDNA carried unique molecular identifiers. TCRdb re-analysed the 5' RACE reads in MiXCR, keeping a single row per CDR3 protein. The sample has a few hundred thousand distinct CDR3 sequences, just under 10% seen once. The CDR3 is 15 amino acids. Comments on this clonotype: Its antigen is unidentified.

The same specimen was also included in a second study, on yellow fever vaccine responses in identical twins.

The chain carries TRBV21-1 and TRBJ2-1. TRBV21-1 is a listed pseudogene. Sample: PBMCs. The origin of this receptor is a woman aged 18 to 35 in good health. The CDR3 here is CASSKITSSYNEQFF. The CDR3 DNA sequence: TGTGCCAGCAGCAAAATAACCAGCTCCTACAATGAGCAGTTCTTC.